The rows below give T cell receptor beta chains drawn from one sample of a study of naive and memory T cell subsets. A single record per CDR3 protein comes from TCRdb applying MiXCR to the UMI-ligation and nested PCR reads. The data show over 4,500 distinct CDR3 sequences, about 7% seen once. Material for sequencing was effector memory CD8+ T cells from blood. These receptors were collected from a human donor in good health. CDR3s include the opening cysteine and the closing phenylalanine or tryptophan. The order of the fields is V gene, D gene, clone size, J gene, CDR3 protein, CDR3 DNA. The D gene is left open where the match is weak. Size values are once, few and many counts, or a class for expanded clones, and some rows have none.

>TRBV20-1|NA|NA|TRBJ2-7
CSARVGPEPYEQYF
TGCAGTGCTAGAGTGGGACCGGAACCCTACGAGCAGTACTTC
>TRBV6-4|NA|medium-sized|TRBJ2-3
CASSESGLTDTQYF
TGTGCCAGCAGTGAATCGGGACTCACAGATACGCAGTATTTT
>TRBV7-6|NA|many|TRBJ2-7
CASSLLGEDSYEQYF
TGTGCCAGCAGCTTACTTGGGGAGGACAGCTACGAGCAGTACTTC
>TRBV4-2|TRBD2|NA|TRBJ2-3
CASSPIAGGGPDTQYF
TGTGCCAGCAGCCCTATAGCGGGAGGGGGTCCAGATACGCAGTATTTT
>TRBV20-1|NA|few|TRBJ1-1
CSARAPLNTEAFF
TGCAGTGCTCGCGCCCCCTTGAACACTGAAGCTTTCTTT
>TRBV7-2|NA|NA|TRBJ2-7
CASTVLGGKYEQYF
TGTGCCAGCACCGTCCTGGGGGGCAAGTACGAGCAGTACTTC
>TRBV7-9|NA|many|TRBJ1-1
CASSSHKEEAFF
TGTGCCAGCAGCTCTCATAAGGAGGAAGCTTTCTTT
>TRBV6-4|TRBD2|few|TRBJ2-3
CASSVAGDGTDTQYF
TGTGCCAGCAGTGTAGCGGGAGACGGGACAGATACGCAGTATTTT
>TRBV7-7|TRBD1|many|TRBJ2-7
CASSLGQDSYEQYF
TGTGCTAGCAGCTTGGGACAGGACTCCTACGAGCAGTACTTC
>TRBV20-1|NA|few|TRBJ1-2
CSASPGEVGYTF
TGCAGTGCTAGTCCGGGGGAGGTTGGCTACACCTTC
>TRBV6-2/TRBV6-3|NA|medium-sized|TRBJ1-6
CASSTTGEESPLHF
TGTGCCAGCAGTACGACAGGTGAAGAGTCACCCCTCCACTTT
>TRBV12-3/TRBV12-4|NA|many|TRBJ1-2
CASTLMAGDGYTF
TGTGCCAGCACCCTAATGGCCGGCGATGGCTACACCTTC
>TRBV20-1|NA|NA|TRBJ2-1
CSARTLSSSYNEQFF
TGCAGTGCTAGGACACTATCCAGCTCCTACAATGAGCAGTTCTTC
>TRBV28|NA|few|TRBJ1-6
CASSLSGDSPLHF
TGTGCCAGCAGTTTAAGCGGAGATTCACCCCTCCACTTT
>TRBV20-1|NA|few|TRBJ2-7
CSAGDYDVSYEQYF
TGCAGTGCCGGAGACTACGACGTGTCCTACGAGCAGTACTTC
>TRBV6-4|NA|NA|TRBJ2-3
CASSESAAQGTDTQYF
TGTGCCAGCAGTGAATCGGCGGCGCAGGGCACAGATACGCAGTATTTT
>TRBV20-1|TRBD1|medium-sized|TRBJ2-5
CSARGQTLHRGPQETQYF
TGCAGTGCTAGAGGTCAGACCCTCCACAGGGGGCCTCAAGAGACCCAGTACTTC
>TRBV6-4|TRBD2|NA|TRBJ2-1
CASSEASGTRTFF
TGTGCCAGCAGTGAGGCCTCCGGGACTAGAACTTTCTTC
>TRBV18|NA|many|TRBJ2-3
CASSQLASTDTQYF
TGTGCCAGCTCGCAGCTAGCAAGCACAGATACGCAGTATTTT
>TRBV12-3/TRBV12-4|TRBD1|many|TRBJ1-1
CASRPSTGVVRTEAFF
TGTGCCAGCAGACCCTCAACAGGGGTTGTTCGCACTGAAGCTTTCTTT
>TRBV7-6|TRBD2|NA|TRBJ2-3
CASSLAGTSADTQYF
TGTGCCAGCAGCTTAGCGGGGACTAGCGCAGATACGCAGTATTTT
>TRBV5-6|TRBD1|many|TRBJ1-3
CASSTGQGAGTIYF
TGTGCCAGCAGCACGGGACAGGGGGCCGGGACCATATATTTT
>TRBV5-4|NA|few|TRBJ2-6
CASSTSDSVSGANVLTF
TGTGCCAGCAGCACTTCGGACAGCGTCTCTGGGGCCAACGTCCTGACTTTC
>TRBV20-1|NA|NA|TRBJ1-5
CSAREGRDWQPQHF
TGCAGTGCTAGGGAGGGAAGGGATTGGCAGCCCCAGCATTTT
>TRBV6-2/TRBV6-3|TRBD2|few|TRBJ2-3
CASSSGTSEVDTQYF
TGTGCCAGCAGCTCCGGGACTAGCGAGGTAGATACGCAGTATTTT
>TRBV4-3|NA|medium-sized|TRBJ1-2
CASSQVGSGTYGYTF
TGCGCCAGCAGCCAAGTTGGTTCAGGGACCTATGGCTACACCTTC
>TRBV7-9|TRBD2|many|TRBJ2-3
CASSWIQTSGRARDTQYF
TGTGCCAGCAGCTGGATCCAGACTAGCGGGAGGGCCCGGGATACGCAGTATTTT
>TRBV20-1|NA|many|TRBJ2-7
CSAAGREQYF
TGCAGTGCCGCGGGGCGCGAGCAGTACTTC
>TRBV27|NA|medium-sized|TRBJ1-6
CASSLRDRTNSPLHF
TGTGCCAGCAGTTTACGGGACCGAACTAATTCACCCCTCCACTTT
>TRBV11-1|NA|few|TRBJ2-1
CASSPLWMDRDNEQFF
TGTGCCAGCAGCCCCCTGTGGATGGATCGGGACAATGAGCAGTTCTTC
>TRBV3-1|NA|medium-sized|TRBJ2-1
CASSPRGAQHRIDEQFF
TGTGCCAGCAGCCCGAGAGGGGCGCAACATCGGATCGATGAGCAGTTCTTC
>TRBV6-1|TRBD1|medium-sized|TRBJ2-2
CASTEEGAKPGELFF
TGTGCCAGCACCGAAGAGGGGGCTAAGCCCGGGGAGCTGTTTTTT
>TRBV7-7|NA|few|TRBJ2-1
CASSPLLAPYEQFF
TGTGCCAGCAGCCCACTCCTAGCGCCCTATGAGCAGTTCTTC
>TRBV5-6|NA|NA|TRBJ1-2
CASSLAGSRLIYGGYTF
TGTGCCAGCAGCTTGGCGGGGTCAAGACTGATTTATGGGGGCTACACCTTC
>TRBV4-3|NA|many|TRBJ1-1
CASSQEWGGNTEAFF
TGCGCCAGCAGCCAAGAATGGGGGGGGAACACTGAAGCTTTCTTT
>TRBV15|TRBD1|few|TRBJ2-7
CATSRDSADRGYEQYF
TGTGCCACCAGCAGAGATTCCGCGGACAGGGGCTACGAGCAGTACTTC
>TRBV6-2/TRBV6-3|NA|few|TRBJ2-3
CASSSGDRSTDTQYF
TGTGCCAGCAGTTCGGGGGACCGAAGCACAGATACGCAGTATTTT
>TRBV20-1|TRBD2|many|TRBJ2-5
CSASEGRASETQYF
TGCAGTGCTAGCGAGGGGAGGGCCTCGGAGACCCAGTACTTC
>TRBV29-1|NA|large|TRBJ2-2
CSVNSDGGRETGELFF
TGCAGCGTGAACTCTGATGGGGGAAGGGAAACCGGGGAGCTGTTTTTT
>TRBV12-3/TRBV12-4|NA|NA|TRBJ2-2
CASSLSPSIRVTGELFF
TGTGCCAGCAGTTTATCCCCTAGCATCCGTGTGACCGGGGAGCTGTTTTTT
>TRBV6-4|NA|NA|TRBJ2-5
CASSVEAQETQYF
TGTGCCAGCAGTGTAGAGGCCCAAGAGACCCAGTACTTC
>TRBV20-1|NA|medium-sized|TRBJ2-2
CSARTQPEVGELFF
TGCAGTGCTAGGACGCAGCCCGAAGTCGGGGAGCTGTTTTTT
>TRBV6-2/TRBV6-3|TRBD1|many|TRBJ2-3
CASSPPGQGADTQYF
TGTGCCAGCAGTCCCCCGGGACAGGGTGCAGATACGCAGTATTTT
>TRBV20-1|NA|many|TRBJ2-7
CSAKQGFSSYEQYF
TGCAGTGCAAAACAGGGTTTTTCGTCCTACGAGCAGTACTTC
>TRBV20-1|TRBD2|many|TRBJ2-3
CSARDIAGPSTDTQYF
TGCAGTGCTAGAGATATAGCGGGGCCGAGCACAGATACGCAGTATTTT
>TRBV6-4|NA|NA|TRBJ2-3
CASSEVGGTDTQYF
TGTGCCAGCAGTGAAGTGGGGGGCACAGATACGCAGTATTTT
>TRBV12-3/TRBV12-4|NA|many|TRBJ2-7
CASSFTDSYEQYF
TGTGCCAGCAGTTTTACGGACTCCTACGAGCAGTACTTC